This TCR beta chain was sequenced for a study of graft-versus-host responses after intestinal transplantation. Study-level information: Transplant types were multivisceral, liver-intestinal, or isolated intestinal.

Overall study results and limits: There was an association between peak levels of circulating GvH clones and early post-transplant HvG declines. Recipient marrow contained GvH clones, some of which appeared first in ileum or blood.

The CDR3 sequence is 16 residues long. The ends lost 4 bases at V and 3 bases at J; junction bases unmatched: 9. The V gene's germline CDR1 is SGDLS and CDR2 YYNGEE. For this clone: Its antigen is not identified.

Profiled with immunoSEQ multiplex PCR; TCRdb holds only in-frame clones, not every one. This table holds around 89,000 clones, about nine tenths found once. The sequence derives from a human donor who was the organ donor for an intestinal transplant. The chain combines TRBV9 with TRBJ2-7; 11 nucleotides match TRBD1. Sequencing used unstimulated CD8+ T cells sorted from spleen or lymph node cells, obtained before transplant. CDR3 sequence reads: CASSTTPGQGGYEQYF. The CDR3, as DNA: TGTGCCAGCAGCACGACGCCGGGACAGGGGGGCTACGAGCAGTACTTC.